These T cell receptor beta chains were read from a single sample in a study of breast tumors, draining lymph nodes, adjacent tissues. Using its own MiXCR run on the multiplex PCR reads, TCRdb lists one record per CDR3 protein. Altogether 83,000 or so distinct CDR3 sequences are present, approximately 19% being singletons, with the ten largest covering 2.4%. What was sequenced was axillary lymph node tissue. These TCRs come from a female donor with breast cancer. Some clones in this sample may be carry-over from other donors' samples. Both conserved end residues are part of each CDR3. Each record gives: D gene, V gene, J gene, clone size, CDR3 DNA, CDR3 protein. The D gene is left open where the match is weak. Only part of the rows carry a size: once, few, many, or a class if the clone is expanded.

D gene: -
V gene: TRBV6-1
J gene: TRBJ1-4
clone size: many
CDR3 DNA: TGTGCCACCCAACAGGTAGTGGGGGTGAAACTGTTTTTT
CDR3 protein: CATQQVVGVKLFF

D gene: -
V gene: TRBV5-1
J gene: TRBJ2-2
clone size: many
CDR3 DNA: TGCGCCAGCAGCCCCACTCAGTTCGCGAACACCGGGGAGCTGTTTTTT
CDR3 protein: CASSPTQFANTGELFF

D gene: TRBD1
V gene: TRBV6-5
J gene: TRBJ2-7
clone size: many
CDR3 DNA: TGTGCCAGCAGTTCCCCGGGACAGAGTTACGAGCAGTACTTC
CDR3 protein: CASSSPGQSYEQYF

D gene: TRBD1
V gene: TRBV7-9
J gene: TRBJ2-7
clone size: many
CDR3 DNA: TGTGCCAGCAGCCCTCGGGACAGCATTTACGAGCAGTACTTC
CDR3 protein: CASSPRDSIYEQYF

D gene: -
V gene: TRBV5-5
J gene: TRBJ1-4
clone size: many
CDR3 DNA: TGTGCCAGCCGCACAACTGGGGCAGGCGCTAATGAAAAACTGTTTTTT
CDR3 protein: CASRTTGAGANEKLFF

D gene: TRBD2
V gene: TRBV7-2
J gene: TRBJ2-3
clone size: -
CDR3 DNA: TGTGCCAGCAGCTTCGGCGGGAGGAGGACAGATACGCAGTATTTT
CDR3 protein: CASSFGGRRTDTQYF

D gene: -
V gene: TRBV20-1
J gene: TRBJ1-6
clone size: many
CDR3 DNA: TGCAGTGCTACAAGGGGGTTTAATTCACCCCTCCACTTT
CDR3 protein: CSATRGFNSPLHF

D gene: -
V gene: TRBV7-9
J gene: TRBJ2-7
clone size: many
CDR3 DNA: TGTGCCAGCAGCTTAACTGAGGGCGAGCAGTACTTC
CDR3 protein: CASSLTEGEQYF

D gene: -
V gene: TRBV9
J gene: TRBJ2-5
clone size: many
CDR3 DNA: TGTGCCAGCAGCGTCCGGCCAGCGGAGACCCAGTACTTC
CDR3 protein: CASSVRPAETQYF

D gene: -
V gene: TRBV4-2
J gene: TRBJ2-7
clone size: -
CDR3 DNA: TGTGCCAGCAGCCAAGAATTCGGCGGGACCTCCTACGAGCAGTACTTC
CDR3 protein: CASSQEFGGTSYEQYF

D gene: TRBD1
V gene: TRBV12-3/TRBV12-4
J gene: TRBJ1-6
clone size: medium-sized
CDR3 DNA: TGTGCCAGCAGTTCGGGGACAGGGGTTTCACCCCTCCACTTT
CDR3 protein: CASSSGTGVSPLHF

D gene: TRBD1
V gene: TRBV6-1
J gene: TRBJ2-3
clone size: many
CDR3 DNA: TGTGCCAGCAACTCAGGGGGCGGCACAGATACGCAGTATTTT
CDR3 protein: CASNSGGGTDTQYF

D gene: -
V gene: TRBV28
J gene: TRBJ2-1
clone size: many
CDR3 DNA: TGTGCCATCTCCCTACAGGGGGAGGGTGAGCAGTTCTTC
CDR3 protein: CAISLQGEGEQFF

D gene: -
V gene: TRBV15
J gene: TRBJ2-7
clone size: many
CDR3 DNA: TGTGCCACCAGCAGAGAGGGTGGGCGACCCTACGAGCAGTACTTC
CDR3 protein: CATSREGGRPYEQYF

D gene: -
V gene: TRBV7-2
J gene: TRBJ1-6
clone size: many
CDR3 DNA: TGTGCCAGCAGCACCCGACCGGGGTCACCCCTCCACTTT
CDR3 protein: CASSTRPGSPLHF

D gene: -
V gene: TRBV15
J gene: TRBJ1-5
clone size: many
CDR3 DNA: TGTGCCACCAGCTACGGTCCTAGCAATCAGCCCCAGCATTTT
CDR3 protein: CATSYGPSNQPQHF